The 3 T cell receptor beta chains listed next were all sequenced from one sample in a study of CD8+ T cells in alopecia areata. RNA extraction was followed by reverse transcription into cDNA, which acted as the sequencing template. TCRdb's table, derived via immunoSEQ multiplex PCR, lists solely in-frame clones and lacks some. The table has 35,000 to 50,000 clones, over 85% seen once. As to treatment: oral pan-JAK inhibitor, 5-10 mg twice daily. The input for sequencing was CD8+ T cells sorted from blood, taken at week 24, from a patient treated with tofacitinib. These receptors were taken from a human donor with alopecia areata.

The J gene is TRBJ2-3, the V gene TRBV6-1, with 7 positions matching TRBD1. Germline V gene data show CDR1 as MNHNS and CDR2 as SASEGT. The CDR3 is 13 amino acids. J lost 14 bases, V lost 0 bases, and 8 bases had no gene match. The CDR3 region is CASSEARADRRYF. The CDR3 nucleotides read TGTGCCAGCAGTGAAGCGCGGGCGGACAGGCGGTATTTT.

This chain connects TRBV4-3 to TRBJ2-6, with a tentative D call TRBD1 (5 bases). The length of the CDR3 is 16 residues. Germline lookup yields CDR1 LGHNA and CDR2 YSLEER. With 1 base removed from V and 1 base from J, the gap between germline ends came to 8 bases. The CDR3 here is CASSQAPGSGANVLTF. The CDR3 nucleotides read TGCGCCAGCAGCCAAGCGCCAGGGTCTGGGGCCAACGTCCTGACTTTC.

The count of this clone is one. V is TRBV5-1 and J is TRBJ2-5; 8 nucleotides agree with TRBD2. This CDR3 region has 15 residues. From germline, CDR1 is SGHRS and CDR2 YFSETQ. V gave up 1 base and J gave up 2 bases; unmatched junction bases: 4. CDR3 amino acids: CASSLSGGVQETQYF. The CDR3 bases are TGCGCCAGCAGCTTGAGCGGGGGTGTACAAGAGACCCAGTACTTC.